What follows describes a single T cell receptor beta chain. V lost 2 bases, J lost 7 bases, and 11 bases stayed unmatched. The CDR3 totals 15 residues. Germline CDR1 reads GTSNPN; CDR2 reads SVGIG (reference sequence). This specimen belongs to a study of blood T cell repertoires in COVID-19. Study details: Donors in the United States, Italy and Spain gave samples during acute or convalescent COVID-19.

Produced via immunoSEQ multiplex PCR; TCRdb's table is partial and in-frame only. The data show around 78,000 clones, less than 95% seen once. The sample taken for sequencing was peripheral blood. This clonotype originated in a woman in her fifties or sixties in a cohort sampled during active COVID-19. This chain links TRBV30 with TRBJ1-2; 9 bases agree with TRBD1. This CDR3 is CAWSIGDRVSGGYTF. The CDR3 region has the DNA TGTGCCTGGAGTATAGGGGACAGGGTATCGGGTGGCTACACCTTC.